What follows is one T cell receptor beta chain and its context. Its antigen remains unknown. This sample's time point: after neoadjuvant nivolumab, at surgical resection. These newly diagnosed stage II-IVA oral cavity squamous cell carcinoma patients had no prior systemic or radiation treatment. Blood cells were analyzed directly, without culture or expansion. These data belong to a study of neoadjuvant anti-PD-1 for oral cavity cancer. Looking at the study overall: Patients without progression received a fourth nivolumab dose around day 43, then surgical resection on days 50-56.

TCRdb keeps only in-frame clones here, not all; method: immunoSEQ multiplex PCR. The table records tens of thousands of clones, about 90% of them present only once. Study-level points and caveats: Treg/Th17 ratio rose with pretreatment blood and fell with post-treatment tumor TCRbeta clonality.

This CDR3 has 14 amino acids. V lost 5 bases, J lost 4 bases, and 8 bases stayed unmatched. CDR1 is SGHDT and CDR2 is YYEEEE in the germline V gene. This chain joins TRBV5-6 and TRBJ2-7, with 8 positions matching TRBD1. The sample consisted of PBMCs, taken after nivolumab (anti-PD-1) treatment. The clonotype was recovered from a person aged 40 to 85 with oral cavity squamous cell carcinoma. The CDR3 DNA is TGTGCCAGCAGTTACGGACAGGGTCGGTACGAGCAGTACTTC. Its translation is CASSYGQGRYEQYF.